What follows are 20 T cell receptor beta chains derived from one specimen sequenced in a study of blood T cell repertoires in COVID-19. Measured with immunoSEQ multiplex PCR; TCRdb has only the in-frame clones, and not every one. This table holds more than 110,000 clones, about 88% found once. Sequenced: peripheral blood. All receptors come from a man between 50 and 59 years old with active or convalescent COVID-19.

This clone was picked up a small number of times. The V call is TRBV30, the J call TRBJ1-1, with 7 bases aligning to TRBD1. The J segment lost 2 bases and the V segment lost 0 bases, leaving 12 bases of the junction unmatched. The germline CDR1 and CDR2 sequences are GTSNPN and SVGIG (reference sequence). CDR3 length: 17 amino acids. CDR3: CAWSVDRESRSNTEAFF. DNA of the CDR3: TGTGCCTGGAGTGTAGACAGGGAATCGAGGTCTAACACTGAAGCTTTCTTT.

This clone was detected only a few times. The rearrangement uses TRBV4-3 and TRBJ1-2; the match to TRBD1 covers 7 bases. Germline lookup yields CDR1 LGHNA and CDR2 YSLEER. The CDR3 has 14 amino acids. J lost 4 bases, V lost 5 bases, and 7 bases had no gene match. CDR3 sequence (DNA): TGCGCCAGCAGCGGTGACAGGGCAACCTATGGCTACACCTTC. Its protein product is CASSGDRATYGYTF.

This chain links TRBV9 with TRBJ2-1, with a weak D call TRBD2 (6 bases). Germline CDR1 is SGDLS and CDR2 is YYNGEE. The CDR3 is 17 amino acids. V was clipped by 2 bases and J by 0 bases, with 15 bases between them. CDR3 residues: CASSVYPSASSYNEQFF. The CDR3 bases are TGTGCCAGCAGCGTCTACCCTAGCGCCAGCTCCTACAATGAGCAGTTCTTC.

This chain joins TRBV13 and TRBJ1-1; TRBD1 matches 8 bases. CDR3 size: 15 residues. Per the germline V gene, CDR1 is PRHDT and CDR2 is FYEKMQ (reference sequence). The V and J ends lost 5 bases and 1 base, in that order; junction bases with no gene match: 6. The CDR3 spells CASSADRGWNTEAFF. As DNA, the CDR3 is TGTGCCAGCAGCGCAGACAGGGGATGGAACACTGAAGCTTTCTTT.

The V call is TRBV7-9, the J call TRBJ2-1; 8 bases fit TRBD1. The CDR3 runs to 14 residues. V shed 5 bases, J shed 8 bases, and the junction held 8 bases outside the gene matches. CDR1 is SEHNR and CDR2 is FQNEAQ in the germline V gene (reference sequence). The CDR3 loop reads CASSAAGTGDEQFF. CDR3 nucleotides: TGTGCCAGCAGCGCCGCCGGGACAGGCGATGAGCAGTTCTTC.

CDR3 sequence (DNA): TGTGCCAGCAGCTCTGACAGGGGTTTAGCCAAAAACATTCAGTACTTC. The encoded protein is CASSSDRGLAKNIQYF. The chain uses TRBV5-8 and TRBJ2-4; TRBD1 matches at 8 bases. CDR3 length: 16 amino acids. J lost 0 bases, V lost 3 bases, and 5 bases had no gene match. Germline V gene lookup returns CDR1 SGHTS and CDR2 YDEGEE.

The J gene is TRBJ2-1, the V gene TRBV18; tentative D call: TRBD2 (6 bases). V shed 1 base and J shed 9 bases, with 13 bases lying between them. The CDR3 covers 14 residues. The V gene's germline CDR1 is KGHSH and CDR2 LQKENI. CDR3 sequence reads: CASSPQDYKREQFF. The CDR3 region has the DNA TGTGCCAGCTCACCACAGGACTATAAACGTGAGCAGTTCTTC.

The rearrangement uses TRBV28 and TRBJ2-4, with a weak D call TRBD1 (5 bases). CDR3 size: 13 residues. Germline values: CDR1 MDHEN, CDR2 SYDVKM. Trimming pared 3 bases from V and 8 bases from J, leaving 11 bases between. CDR3 sequence (DNA): TGTGCCAGCAGTTTGGACACCCTGGACATTCAGTACTTC. Translating gives CASSLDTLDIQYF.

The chain combines TRBV9 with TRBJ2-5; 9 bases are a match to TRBD2. This CDR3 has 16 residues. Trimming at V came to 1 base and at J to 5 bases, leaving 9 bases not matched to a gene. Looked up from germline, CDR1 is SGDLS and CDR2 is YYNGEE. The CDR3 bases are TGTGCCAGCAGCGTACGGGGTAGCGGGAGTTTCGAGACCCAGTACTTC. It encodes CASSVRGSGSFETQYF. Based on the CDR3 plus reference TRBV9 and TRBJ2-5, the full variable domain is DSGVTQTPKHLITATGQRVTLRCSPRSGDLSVYWYQQSLDQGLQFLIQYYNGEERAKGNILERFSAQQFPDLHSELNLSSLELGDSALYFCASSVRGSGSFETQYFGPGTRLLVL.

The chain has TRBV19 and TRBJ2-3; a possible D gene is TRBD2 (5 bases). The CDR3 consists of 14 residues. The V end lost 4 bases, the J end lost 1 base, and 9 bases lay between the germline ends. Per the germline V gene, CDR1 is LNHDA and CDR2 is SQIVND (reference sequence). The CDR3 loop is CASSNFGGTDTQYF. The CDR3 nucleotides are TGTGCCAGTAGTAATTTCGGGGGCACAGATACGCAGTATTTT.

The rearrangement uses TRBV19 and TRBJ1-5; no clear D. V was shortened by 1 base and J by 7 bases, with 14 bases between the two germline ends. Per the germline V gene, CDR1 is LNHDA and CDR2 is SQIVND (reference sequence). This CDR3 has 15 residues. The CDR3 DNA is TGTGCCAGTAGTATAGGTGTTCGGTCCACGCAGCCCCAGCATTTT. Protein sequence: CASSIGVRSTQPQHF.

The V call is TRBV30, the J call TRBJ2-6; 10 nucleotides line up with TRBD1. J gave up 0 bases and V 2 bases, and 10 bases lay outside the gene matches. The CDR3 is 19 amino acids. CDR1 is GTSNPN, CDR2 SVGIG, per germline (reference sequence). The CDR3 DNA reads as TGTGCCTGGAGTTATATAAGACAGGGGGCCAGCTCTGGGGCCAACGTCCTGACTTTC. It translates to CAWSYIRQGASSGANVLTF.

This clone came up a few times. The rearrangement uses TRBV28 and TRBJ1-2, with a weak D call TRBD1 (5 bases). The CDR3 totals 14 residues. Germline CDR1 is MDHEN and CDR2 is SYDVKM. Trimming cost V 6 bases and J 4 bases, with 15 bases left between them. CDR3 bases: TGTGCCAGCAGCGTCCGGGTAGGGGTCTATGGCTACACCTTC. It specifies CASSVRVGVYGYTF.

The chain is built from TRBV3-1 (or the pseudogene TRBV3-2) and TRBJ2-2; D uncertain. This CDR3 is built from 12 residues. V was pared by 4 bases and J by 5 bases, with 5 bases between. CDR1 LGHDT and CDR2 YNNKEL come from the germline V gene (reference sequence). CDR3 region: CASSPSTGELFF. Here the CDR3 DNA reads TGTGCCAGCAGCCCTTCGACCGGGGAGCTGTTTTTT.

This chain uses TRBV2 with TRBJ2-7; TRBD2 matches at 8 bases. V lost 7 bases to trimming and J lost 5 bases; unmatched junction nucleotides: 10. The CDR3 spans 14 residues. The germline CDR1 and CDR2 sequences are SNHLY and FYNNEI. In DNA, the CDR3 is TGTGCCAGCACCCCTTGGCGGGAGGCCCACGAGCAGTACTTC. Encoded protein: CASTPWREAHEQYF.

The chain recombines TRBV6-5 with TRBJ2-1; the D gene is possibly TRBD2 (5 bases). V was clipped by 1 base and J by 8 bases, with 9 bases between them. Germline CDR1 reads MNHEY; CDR2 reads SVGAGI. This CDR3 is 13 amino acids long. The CDR3 loop reads CASSYYPRDEQFF. DNA for the CDR3: TGTGCCAGCAGTTACTACCCGAGGGATGAGCAGTTCTTC.

The J gene is TRBJ1-4, the V gene TRBV19; unclear D gene. Per germline, CDR1 LNHDA and CDR2 SQIVND (reference sequence). V lost 3 bases, J lost 8 bases, and 13 bases lay in between. The CDR3 has 14 amino acids. CDR3 nucleotides: TGTGCCAGTAGTATCGCCGGGTTCGCGGAAAAACTGTTTTTT. It yields the protein CASSIAGFAEKLFF.

The CDR3 DNA reads as TGCGCCAGCAGCGTGCGCGGGGCAGGGCTGGATGGCTACACCTTC. Translating it yields CASSVRGAGLDGYTF. The chain combines TRBV5-1 with TRBJ1-2; tentatively, D is TRBD1 (5 bases). Germline CDR1 is SGHRS and CDR2 is YFSETQ. V was trimmed by 4 bases and J by 6 bases, leaving 19 bases between them. The CDR3 length is 15 residues.

The CDR3 nucleotides are TGTGCCAGCAGCGCCCCTGCAGGACAGAGCAACACCGGGGAGCTGTTTTTT. It specifies CASSAPAGQSNTGELFF. This sequence joins TRBV9 and TRBJ2-2; TRBD1 is a possible D gene (6 bases). This CDR3 contains 17 residues. In germline, CDR1 is SGDLS, CDR2 YYNGEE. V gave up 3 bases and J gave up 2 bases, with 17 bases separating them.

This chain links TRBV15 with TRBJ2-5; 8 bases align to TRBD2. CDR3 length equals 13 residues. V lost 8 bases and J lost 2; bases outside the gene matches: 4. Germline V CDR1 and CDR2: LNHNV, YYDKDF (reference sequence). CDR3 in amino acids: CATGTSLQETQYF. The CDR3 DNA follows: TGTGCCACCGGGACTAGTCTTCAAGAGACCCAGTACTTC.